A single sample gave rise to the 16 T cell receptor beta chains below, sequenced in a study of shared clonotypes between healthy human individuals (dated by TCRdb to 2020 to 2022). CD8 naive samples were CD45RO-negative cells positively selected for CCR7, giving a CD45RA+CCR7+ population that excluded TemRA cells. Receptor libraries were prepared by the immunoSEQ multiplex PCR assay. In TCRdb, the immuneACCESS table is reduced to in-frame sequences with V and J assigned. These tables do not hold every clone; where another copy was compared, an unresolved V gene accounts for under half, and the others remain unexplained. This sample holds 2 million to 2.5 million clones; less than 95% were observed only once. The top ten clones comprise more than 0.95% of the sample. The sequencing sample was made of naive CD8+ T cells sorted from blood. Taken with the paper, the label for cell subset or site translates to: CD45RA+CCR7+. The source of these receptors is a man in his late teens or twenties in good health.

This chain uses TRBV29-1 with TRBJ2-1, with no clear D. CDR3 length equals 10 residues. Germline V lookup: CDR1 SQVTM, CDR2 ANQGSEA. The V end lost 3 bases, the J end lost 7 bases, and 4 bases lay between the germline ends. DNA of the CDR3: TGCAGCGTTGAGGCGAATGAGCAGTTCTTC. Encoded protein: CSVEANEQFF.

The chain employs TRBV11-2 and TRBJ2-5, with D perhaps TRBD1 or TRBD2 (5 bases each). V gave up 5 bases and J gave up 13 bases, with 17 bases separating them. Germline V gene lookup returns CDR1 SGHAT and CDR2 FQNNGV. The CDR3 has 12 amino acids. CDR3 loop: CASSRDPGFMYF. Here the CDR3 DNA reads TGTGCCAGCAGCCGGGACCCAGGCTTTATGTACTTC.

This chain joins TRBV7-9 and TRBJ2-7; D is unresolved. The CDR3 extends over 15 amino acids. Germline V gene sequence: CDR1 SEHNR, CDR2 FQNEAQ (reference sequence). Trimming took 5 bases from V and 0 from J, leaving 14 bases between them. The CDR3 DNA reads TGTGCCAGCAGCCCCCCGGACGGGCGCTCCTACGAGCAGTACTTC. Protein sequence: CASSPPDGRSYEQYF.

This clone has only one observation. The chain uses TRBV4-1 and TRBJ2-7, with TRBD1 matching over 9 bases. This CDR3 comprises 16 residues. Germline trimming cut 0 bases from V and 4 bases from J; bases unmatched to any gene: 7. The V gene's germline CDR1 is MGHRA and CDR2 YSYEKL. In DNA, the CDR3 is TGCGCCAGCAGCCAAGAAGCAGGGACAGGGATTTACGAGCAGTACTTC. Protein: CASSQEAGTGIYEQYF.

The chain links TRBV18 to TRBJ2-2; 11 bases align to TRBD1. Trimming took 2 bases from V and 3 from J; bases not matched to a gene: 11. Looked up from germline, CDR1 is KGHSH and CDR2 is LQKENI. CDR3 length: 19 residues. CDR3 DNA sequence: TGTGCCAGCTCACCAGAGGGTCGGACAGGGGGCGCCCACACCGGGGAGCTGTTTTTT. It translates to CASSPEGRTGGAHTGELFF.

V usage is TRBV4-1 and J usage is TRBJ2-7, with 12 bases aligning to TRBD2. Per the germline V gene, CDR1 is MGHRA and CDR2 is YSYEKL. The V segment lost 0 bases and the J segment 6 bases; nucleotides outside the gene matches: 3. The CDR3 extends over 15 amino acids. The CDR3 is CASSQETLAGGEQYF. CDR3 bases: TGCGCCAGCAGCCAAGAGACACTAGCGGGGGGCGAGCAGTACTTC.

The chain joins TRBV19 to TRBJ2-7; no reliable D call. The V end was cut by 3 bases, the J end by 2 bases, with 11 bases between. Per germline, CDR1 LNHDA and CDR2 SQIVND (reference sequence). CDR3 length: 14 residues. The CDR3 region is CASSMDVGTYEQYF. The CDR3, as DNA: TGTGCCAGTAGTATGGACGTGGGCACCTACGAGCAGTACTTC.

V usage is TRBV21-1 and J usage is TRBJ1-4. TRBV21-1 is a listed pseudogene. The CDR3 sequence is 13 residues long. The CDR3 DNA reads TGTGCCAGCAGCAAAGCGGAAGGGGAAAAACTGTTTTTT. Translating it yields CASSKAEGEKLFF.

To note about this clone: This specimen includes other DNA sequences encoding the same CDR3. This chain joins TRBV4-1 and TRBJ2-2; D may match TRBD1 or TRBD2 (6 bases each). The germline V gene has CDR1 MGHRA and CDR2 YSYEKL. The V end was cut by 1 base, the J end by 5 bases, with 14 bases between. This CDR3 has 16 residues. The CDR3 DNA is TGCGCCAGCAGCCAAGTGAGGGGGGCCGGAACCGGGGAGCTGTTTTTT. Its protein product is CASSQVRGAGTGELFF.

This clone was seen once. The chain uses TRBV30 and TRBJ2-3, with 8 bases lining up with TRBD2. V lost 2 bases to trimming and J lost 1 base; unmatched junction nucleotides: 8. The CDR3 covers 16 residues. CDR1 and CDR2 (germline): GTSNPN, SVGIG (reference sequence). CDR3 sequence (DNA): TGTGCCTGGAGTACATTTGAACTAGCGGGCACAGATACGCAGTATTTT. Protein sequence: CAWSTFELAGTDTQYF.

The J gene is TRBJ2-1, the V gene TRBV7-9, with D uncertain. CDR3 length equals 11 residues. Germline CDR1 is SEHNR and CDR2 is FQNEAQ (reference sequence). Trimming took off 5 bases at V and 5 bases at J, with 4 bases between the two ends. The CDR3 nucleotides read TGTGCCAGCAGCCGTAACAATGAGCAGTTCTTC. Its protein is CASSRNNEQFF.

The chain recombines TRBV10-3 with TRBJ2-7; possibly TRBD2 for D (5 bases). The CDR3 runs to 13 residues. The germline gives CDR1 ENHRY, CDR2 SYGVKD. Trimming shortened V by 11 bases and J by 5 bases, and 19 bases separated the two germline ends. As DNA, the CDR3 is TGTGCCTTCGATTACGCGGGTACCAACGAGCAGTACTTC. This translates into CAFDYAGTNEQYF.

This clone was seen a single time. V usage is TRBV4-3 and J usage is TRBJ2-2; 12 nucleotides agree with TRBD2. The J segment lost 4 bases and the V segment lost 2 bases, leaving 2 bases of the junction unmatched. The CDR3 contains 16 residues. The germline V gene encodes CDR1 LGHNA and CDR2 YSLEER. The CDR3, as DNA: TGCGCCAGCAGCCAAACGACTAGCGGGAGCACCGGGGAGCTGTTTTTT. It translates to CASSQTTSGSTGELFF.

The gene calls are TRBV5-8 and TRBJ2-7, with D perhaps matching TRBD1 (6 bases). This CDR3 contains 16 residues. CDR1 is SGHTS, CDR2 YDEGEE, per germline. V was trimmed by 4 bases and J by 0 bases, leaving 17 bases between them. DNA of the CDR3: TGTGCCAGCAGCCAAAAAGTCACAGGGAGCTCCTACGAGCAGTACTTC. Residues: CASSQKVTGSSYEQYF.

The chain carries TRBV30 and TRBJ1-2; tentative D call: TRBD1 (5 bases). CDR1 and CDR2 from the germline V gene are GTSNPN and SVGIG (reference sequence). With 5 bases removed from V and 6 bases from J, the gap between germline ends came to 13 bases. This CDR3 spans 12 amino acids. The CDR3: CAWQGIGDGYTF. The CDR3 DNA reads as TGTGCCTGGCAAGGAATAGGGGATGGCTACACCTTC.

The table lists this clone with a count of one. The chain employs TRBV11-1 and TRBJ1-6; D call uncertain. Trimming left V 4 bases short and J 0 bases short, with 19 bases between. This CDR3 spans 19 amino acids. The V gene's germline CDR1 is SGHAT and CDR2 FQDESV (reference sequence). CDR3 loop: CASSSYAWTESSYNSPLHF. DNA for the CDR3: TGTGCCAGCAGCTCTTACGCCTGGACGGAGAGCTCCTATAATTCACCCCTCCACTTT.